These T cell receptor beta chains were read from a single sample in a study of blood T cell repertoires in COVID-19. The assay was immunoSEQ multiplex PCR, and TCRdb's table has in-frame clones only and misses some. The sample records fewer than 250,000 clones, around 82% being singletons. The sample taken for sequencing was peripheral blood. Source of these receptors: a man aged 50-60 years with active or convalescent COVID-19. Both conserved end residues are part of each CDR3. Fields, in order: D gene, V gene, J gene, clone size, CDR3 protein, CDR3 DNA. A D gene is named only where the DNA matches it firmly. A row's size may be missing; if present it is once, few, many or a size class.

D gene: -; V gene: TRBV21-1; J gene: TRBJ2-1; clone size: -; CDR3 protein: CASSKKWVTSGRATNPPYNEQFF; CDR3 DNA: TGTGCCAGCAGCAAAAAGTGGGTAACTAGCGGGAGGGCCACAAATCCTCCTTACAATGAGCAGTTCTTC
D gene: TRBD2; V gene: TRBV10-2; J gene: TRBJ2-3; clone size: once; CDR3 protein: CASRGLAGRGDTQYF; CDR3 DNA: TGCGCCAGCAGGGGACTAGCGGGGCGAGGAGATACGCAGTATTTT
D gene: -; V gene: TRBV5-6; J gene: TRBJ2-3; clone size: -; CDR3 protein: CASALAGASGTQYF; CDR3 DNA: TGTGCCAGCGCATTAGCAGGGGCCAGCGGTACGCAGTATTTT
D gene: -; V gene: TRBV11-2; J gene: TRBJ2-7; clone size: -; CDR3 protein: CASSLGTRGQYF; CDR3 DNA: TGTGCCAGCAGCTTGGGAACCAGGGGGCAGTACTTC
D gene: TRBD1; V gene: TRBV12-3/TRBV12-4; J gene: TRBJ2-7; clone size: once; CDR3 protein: CASSLGTADEQYF; CDR3 DNA: TGTGCCAGCAGCCTCGGGACAGCCGACGAGCAGTACTTC
D gene: -; V gene: TRBV2; J gene: TRBJ1-2; clone size: few; CDR3 protein: CASNQGGPSLGYTF; CDR3 DNA: TGTGCCAGCAATCAGGGAGGTCCCTCCCTGGGCTACACCTTC
D gene: TRBD1; V gene: TRBV5-8; J gene: TRBJ1-5; clone size: -; CDR3 protein: CASSRGQGVDQPQHF; CDR3 DNA: TGTGCCAGCAGCAGGGGACAGGGAGTCGATCAGCCCCAGCATTTT
D gene: -; V gene: TRBV11-2; J gene: TRBJ1-1; clone size: -; CDR3 protein: CASSRIDPIDRAFF; CDR3 DNA: TGTGCCAGCAGCCGAATCGACCCTATAGACAGAGCTTTCTTT
D gene: TRBD1; V gene: TRBV28; J gene: TRBJ2-3; clone size: -; CDR3 protein: CASSKTGGFGTDTQYF; CDR3 DNA: TGTGCCAGCAGTAAAACAGGGGGCTTCGGCACAGATACGCAGTATTTT
D gene: -; V gene: TRBV7-2; J gene: TRBJ2-7; clone size: -; CDR3 protein: CASSLEARIEQYF; CDR3 DNA: TGTGCCAGCAGCTTAGAGGCTAGAATCGAGCAGTACTTC
D gene: TRBD1; V gene: TRBV27; J gene: TRBJ1-5; clone size: -; CDR3 protein: CASTSLTGTGGNQPQHF; CDR3 DNA: TGTGCCAGCACTTCATTGACCGGGACAGGGGGCAATCAGCCCCAGCATTTT
D gene: -; V gene: TRBV29-1; J gene: TRBJ1-1; clone size: once; CDR3 protein: CSVELRRVNTEAFF; CDR3 DNA: TGCAGCGTTGAATTGCGACGGGTCAACACTGAAGCTTTCTTT
D gene: TRBD1; V gene: TRBV28; J gene: TRBJ1-5; clone size: few; CDR3 protein: CASWDSPNFNQPQHF; CDR3 DNA: TGTGCCAGCTGGGACAGTCCGAACTTTAATCAGCCCCAGCATTTT
D gene: TRBD1; V gene: TRBV5-1; J gene: TRBJ2-7; clone size: -; CDR3 protein: CASSREGTGREQYF; CDR3 DNA: TGCGCCAGCAGCAGGGAGGGGACAGGGCGCGAGCAGTACTTC
D gene: -; V gene: TRBV7-2; J gene: TRBJ1-5; clone size: -; CDR3 protein: CASSLVSSGLGQPQHF; CDR3 DNA: TGTGCCAGCAGCTTAGTTTCATCAGGTCTGGGTCAGCCCCAGCATTTT
D gene: TRBD1; V gene: TRBV6-5; J gene: TRBJ2-7; clone size: -; CDR3 protein: CASKDRVSYEQYF; CDR3 DNA: TGTGCCAGCAAGGACAGGGTTTCTTACGAGCAGTACTTC
D gene: -; V gene: TRBV6-5; J gene: TRBJ1-1; clone size: -; CDR3 protein: CASSRQGGTEAFF; CDR3 DNA: TGTGCCAGCAGTAGACAAGGGGGCACTGAAGCTTTCTTT
D gene: TRBD2; V gene: TRBV10-1; J gene: TRBJ2-7; clone size: -; CDR3 protein: CASSESGASGSYEQYF; CDR3 DNA: TGCGCCAGCAGTGAGTCTGGGGCTAGCGGGAGCTACGAGCAGTACTTC
D gene: -; V gene: TRBV24-1; J gene: TRBJ1-1; clone size: few; CDR3 protein: CATSAILPPRSGNTEAFF; CDR3 DNA: TGTGCCACCAGCGCCATCCTTCCTCCACGATCGGGAAACACTGAAGCTTTCTTT
D gene: -; V gene: TRBV6-5; J gene: TRBJ1-2; clone size: -; CDR3 protein: CASSYFSGGGYTF; CDR3 DNA: TGTGCCAGCAGTTACTTCTCGGGGGGTGGCTACACCTTC
D gene: -; V gene: TRBV5-1; J gene: TRBJ2-5; clone size: -; CDR3 protein: CASGLDGTPQETQYF; CDR3 DNA: TGCGCCAGCGGCCTAGACGGAACCCCTCAAGAGACCCAGTACTTC
D gene: -; V gene: TRBV5-1; J gene: TRBJ1-4; clone size: -; CDR3 protein: CASSLDRAEKLFF; CDR3 DNA: TGCGCCAGCAGCTTGGACAGGGCTGAAAAACTGTTTTTT
D gene: TRBD1; V gene: TRBV28; J gene: TRBJ1-6; clone size: -; CDR3 protein: CASSRDRGVRNSPLHF; CDR3 DNA: TGTGCCAGCAGCCGGGACAGGGGGGTTCGTAATTCACCCCTCCACTTT
D gene: -; V gene: TRBV5-4; J gene: TRBJ1-2; clone size: -; CDR3 protein: CASRPGGEGREYGYTF; CDR3 DNA: TGTGCCAGCAGGCCCGGCGGGGAGGGGCGCGAATATGGCTACACCTTC
D gene: -; V gene: TRBV13; J gene: TRBJ1-1; clone size: once; CDR3 protein: CASSLVAGLKNTEAFF; CDR3 DNA: TGTGCCAGCAGCTTAGTGGCAGGGCTTAAGAACACTGAAGCTTTCTTT
D gene: -; V gene: TRBV7-8; J gene: TRBJ2-5; clone size: -; CDR3 protein: CASSLQNLRGPQETQYF; CDR3 DNA: TGTGCCAGCAGCTTACAGAACCTTAGGGGCCCCCAAGAGACCCAGTACTTC
D gene: -; V gene: TRBV12-3/TRBV12-4; J gene: TRBJ1-2; clone size: -; CDR3 protein: CASTLRQYGYTF; CDR3 DNA: TGTGCCAGCACATTGAGACAGTATGGCTACACCTTC
D gene: -; V gene: TRBV15; J gene: TRBJ2-6; clone size: -; CDR3 protein: CATRQGYSSGANVLTF; CDR3 DNA: TGTGCCACCAGGCAGGGCTACTCCTCTGGGGCCAACGTCCTGACTTTC
D gene: -; V gene: TRBV7-9; J gene: TRBJ1-2; clone size: -; CDR3 protein: CASSIDSYGYTF; CDR3 DNA: TGTGCCAGCAGCATTGACAGCTATGGCTACACCTTC
D gene: -; V gene: TRBV7-9; J gene: TRBJ1-2; clone size: -; CDR3 protein: CASSGGRKERNGYTF; CDR3 DNA: TGTGCCAGCAGCGGTGGCAGGAAGGAAAGAAATGGCTACACCTTC
D gene: TRBD1; V gene: TRBV4-1; J gene: TRBJ1-2; clone size: -; CDR3 protein: CASSQERDRGRAGYTF; CDR3 DNA: TGCGCCAGCAGCCAAGAACGGGACAGGGGGAGAGCTGGCTACACCTTC
D gene: -; V gene: TRBV10-3; J gene: TRBJ1-2; clone size: -; CDR3 protein: CAISEGFGGPGGYTF; CDR3 DNA: TGTGCCATCAGTGAGGGATTCGGGGGGCCGGGTGGCTACACCTTC
D gene: -; V gene: TRBV7-2; J gene: TRBJ2-7; clone size: -; CDR3 protein: CASSLSGLGYEQYF; CDR3 DNA: TGTGCCAGCAGCTTATCGGGTCTTGGCTACGAGCAGTACTTC
D gene: TRBD1; V gene: TRBV10-2; J gene: TRBJ1-4; clone size: -; CDR3 protein: CASSRDRGLAGEKLFF; CDR3 DNA: TGCGCCAGCAGCCGGGACAGGGGGCTGGCAGGTGAAAAACTGTTTTTT
D gene: -; V gene: TRBV3-1/TRBV3-2; J gene: TRBJ1-1; clone size: -; CDR3 protein: CASSQYGLHGEAFF; CDR3 DNA: TGTGCCAGCAGCCAATATGGGCTTCATGGTGAAGCTTTCTTT
D gene: TRBD2; V gene: TRBV6-5; J gene: TRBJ2-7; clone size: -; CDR3 protein: CASSYSTGGISYEQYF; CDR3 DNA: TGTGCCAGCAGTTACTCAACGGGGGGGATCTCCTACGAGCAGTACTTC
D gene: TRBD1; V gene: TRBV27; J gene: TRBJ2-4; clone size: -; CDR3 protein: CASSARDRLGIQYF; CDR3 DNA: TGTGCCAGCAGTGCCCGGGACAGGCTCGGCATTCAGTACTTC
D gene: -; V gene: TRBV18; J gene: TRBJ2-2; clone size: -; CDR3 protein: CASSPLRGQNTGELFF; CDR3 DNA: TGTGCCAGCTCACCCCTCCGAGGGCAGAACACCGGGGAGCTGTTTTTT
D gene: TRBD1; V gene: TRBV7-2; J gene: TRBJ2-1; clone size: once; CDR3 protein: CASSSRGGRGEQFF; CDR3 DNA: TGTGCCAGCAGCTCCCGAGGGGGCCGGGGTGAGCAGTTCTTC
D gene: TRBD2; V gene: TRBV30; J gene: TRBJ2-2; clone size: -; CDR3 protein: CAWISGTSGSIGGELFF; CDR3 DNA: TGTGCCTGGATTTCCGGGACTAGCGGGAGTATTGGCGGGGAGCTGTTTTTT
D gene: -; V gene: TRBV18; J gene: TRBJ2-1; clone size: -; CDR3 protein: CASSPGLDNEQFF; CDR3 DNA: TGTGCCAGCTCACCGGGACTGGACAATGAGCAGTTCTTC
D gene: -; V gene: TRBV11-2; J gene: TRBJ1-1; clone size: -; CDR3 protein: CASSLEGTMEAFF; CDR3 DNA: TGTGCCAGCAGCTTAGAAGGGACAATGGAAGCTTTCTTT
D gene: -; V gene: TRBV10-2; J gene: TRBJ2-7; clone size: -; CDR3 protein: CASNDPGVAAYEQYF; CDR3 DNA: TGCGCCAGCAACGATCCCGGGGTAGCGGCCTACGAGCAGTACTTC
D gene: TRBD1; V gene: TRBV6-5; J gene: TRBJ1-5; clone size: -; CDR3 protein: CASRQGSYQPQHF; CDR3 DNA: TGTGCCAGTAGACAGGGGAGTTATCAGCCCCAGCATTTT
D gene: TRBD2; V gene: TRBV19; J gene: TRBJ2-1; clone size: few; CDR3 protein: CASSSGTSGGNEQFF; CDR3 DNA: TGTGCCAGTAGTTCCGGGACTAGCGGGGGAAATGAGCAGTTCTTC
D gene: TRBD1; V gene: TRBV5-4; J gene: TRBJ2-7; clone size: -; CDR3 protein: CASSLDRGLGEQYF; CDR3 DNA: TGTGCCAGCAGCTTGGACAGGGGGCTGGGGGAGCAGTACTTC
D gene: TRBD1; V gene: TRBV13; J gene: TRBJ1-1; clone size: few; CDR3 protein: CASSPGQGGFTEAFF; CDR3 DNA: TGTGCCAGCAGCCCAGGACAGGGGGGGTTCACTGAAGCTTTCTTT
D gene: TRBD2; V gene: TRBV5-1; J gene: TRBJ2-3; clone size: -; CDR3 protein: CASSLGGRNPDTQYF; CDR3 DNA: TGCGCCAGCAGCTTGGGCGGGAGGAACCCAGATACGCAGTATTTT